Sequencing of this T cell receptor (beta chain) was carried out in a study of blood T cell repertoires in COVID-19 (dated by TCRdb to about 2020). With respect to the entire study: The collaborator samples originated in the United States, Italy and Spain and spanned the acute and convalescent phases of COVID-19. The prospective study material was composed of cDNA or gDNA derived from T cells, B-cell-depleted T cells, or PBMCs. Subjects who had been exposed to COVID-19, were actively infected with it, or had recovered from it provided the deeply sampled blood TCRbeta repertoires that made up the dataset. The repertoires were released in a freely available public database meant as a resource for research on the immune response to SARS-CoV-2. Samples came from the ongoing ImmuneRACE study (first 160 participants) plus 1,254 subjects from 6 global collaborators. Sample metadata almost always included a de-identified subject ID, COVID-19 status, age in years and sex. HLA class I and class II types, where available, came from metadata supplied by the sample provider rather than from assay-based typing.

Concerning this clone: This clone's antigen is unknown. One base away there is no much larger clone; base qualities are not given.

At one collaborating source in Seattle, patients were enrolled during active infection and were followed longitudinally through the course of disease. Whole blood was collected in K2EDTA tubes by collaborating institutions according to the institutions' own protocols. For TCRbeta analysis, collaborators shipped samples as frozen whole blood, isolated PBMCs, or DNA extracted from either of those sample types. TCRbeta CDR3 regions were amplified from genomic DNA by means of the immunoSEQ Assay, a bias-controlled multiplex PCR. Processing in the source paper ran as follows. Within the assay, amplification of reference gene primers was used to estimate how many nucleated cells each sample contained. Sequence reads were collapsed and filtered to measure the absolute abundance of every unique TCRbeta CDR3 rearrangement. For each sample, productive Simpson clonality was calculated by taking the square root of Simpson's diversity index across productive rearrangements. TCRdb holds this immuneACCESS table with in-frame rearrangements only. Some clones are missing; in checked studies, unresolved V genes explain under half, and the rest has no known cause. The V and J calls and clone size come from that table; D and trimming were worked out from the DNA. Within this sample are roughly 200,000 clones, with roughly 76% of them counted one time only. Together, the top ten hold approximately 10% of the sample.

The germline V gene (reference sequence) yields DFQATT for CDR1 and SNEGSKA for CDR2. From its cysteine to its phenylalanine, the CDR3 spans 15 amino acids. Only the CDR3 region is kept as DNA, spanning 45 bases read in frame from base 1. V is cut back by 3 bases and J by 4 bases, with 8 bases in the junction unmatched. What the work shows at the level of the full study, not this receptor alone: The quantity of clinical and demographic metadata differed by source and by participant and was supplied without curation.

The sequencing sample was made of peripheral blood. This TCR was sampled from a woman aged 40 to 49 with COVID-19, enrolled during active disease. Here the chain combines TRBV20-1 and TRBJ2-7; 11 of the junction bases match TRBD2. In nucleotides, the sequence is TGCAGTGCTAGTTCCCCTAGCGGGAGGACATACGAGCAGTACTTC. Its coded protein is CSASSPSGRTYEQYF.